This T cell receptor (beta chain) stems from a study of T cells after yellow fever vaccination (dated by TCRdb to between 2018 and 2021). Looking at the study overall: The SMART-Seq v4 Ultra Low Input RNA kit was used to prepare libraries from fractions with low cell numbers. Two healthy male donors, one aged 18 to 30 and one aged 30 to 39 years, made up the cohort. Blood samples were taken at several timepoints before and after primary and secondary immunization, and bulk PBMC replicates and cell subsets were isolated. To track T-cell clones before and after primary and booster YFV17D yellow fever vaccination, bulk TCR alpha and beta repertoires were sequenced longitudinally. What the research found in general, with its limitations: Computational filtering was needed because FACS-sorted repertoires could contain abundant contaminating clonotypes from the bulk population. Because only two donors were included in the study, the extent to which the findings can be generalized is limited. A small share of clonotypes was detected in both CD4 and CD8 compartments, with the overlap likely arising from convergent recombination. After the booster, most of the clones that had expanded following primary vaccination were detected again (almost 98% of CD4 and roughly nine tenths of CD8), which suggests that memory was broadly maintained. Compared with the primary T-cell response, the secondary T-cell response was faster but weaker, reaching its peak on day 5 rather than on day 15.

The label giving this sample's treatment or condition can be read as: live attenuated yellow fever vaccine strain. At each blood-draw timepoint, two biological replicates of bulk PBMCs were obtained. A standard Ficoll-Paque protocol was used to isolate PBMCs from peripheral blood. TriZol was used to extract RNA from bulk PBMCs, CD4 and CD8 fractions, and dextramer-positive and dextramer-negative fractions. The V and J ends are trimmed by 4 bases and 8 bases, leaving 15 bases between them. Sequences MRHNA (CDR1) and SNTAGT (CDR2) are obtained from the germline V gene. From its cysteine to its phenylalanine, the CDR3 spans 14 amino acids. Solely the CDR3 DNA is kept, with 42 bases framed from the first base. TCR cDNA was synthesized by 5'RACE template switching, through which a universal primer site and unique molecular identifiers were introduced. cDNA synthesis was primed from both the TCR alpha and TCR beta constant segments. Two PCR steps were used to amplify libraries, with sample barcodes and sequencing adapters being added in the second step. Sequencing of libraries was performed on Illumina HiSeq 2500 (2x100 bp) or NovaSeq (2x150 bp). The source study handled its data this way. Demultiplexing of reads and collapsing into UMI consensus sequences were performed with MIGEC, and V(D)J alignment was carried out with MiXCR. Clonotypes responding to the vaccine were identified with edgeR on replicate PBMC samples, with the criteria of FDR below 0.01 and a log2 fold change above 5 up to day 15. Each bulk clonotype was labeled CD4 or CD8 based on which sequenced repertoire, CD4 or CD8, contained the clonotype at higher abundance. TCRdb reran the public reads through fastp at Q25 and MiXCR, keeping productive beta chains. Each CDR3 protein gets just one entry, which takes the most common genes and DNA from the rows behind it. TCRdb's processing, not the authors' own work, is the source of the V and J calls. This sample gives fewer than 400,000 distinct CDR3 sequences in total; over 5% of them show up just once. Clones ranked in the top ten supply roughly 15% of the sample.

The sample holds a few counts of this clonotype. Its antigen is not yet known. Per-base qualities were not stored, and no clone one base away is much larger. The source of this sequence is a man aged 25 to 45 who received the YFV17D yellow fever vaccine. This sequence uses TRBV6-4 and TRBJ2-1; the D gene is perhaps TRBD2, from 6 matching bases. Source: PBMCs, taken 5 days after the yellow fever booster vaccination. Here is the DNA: TGTGCCAGCAGTGCGGTTAGCGGAAGGGATGAGCAGTTCTTC. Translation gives CASSAVSGRDEQFF.